The text below deals with one T cell receptor (beta chain). The record originates from a study of radiotherapy plus CTLA-4 blockade in lung cancer. This table comes from immunoSEQ multiplex PCR, and its TCRdb copy is limited to in-frame clones, with some not included. The sample lists around 110,000 clones, more than 75% occurring once. The TCR sequence derives from a human donor with non-small cell lung cancer that progressed on radiotherapy plus ipilimumab. Some clones in this sample may be carry-over from other donors' samples. Sequenced material: peripheral blood, taken from a patient treated with radiotherapy plus ipilimumab.

CDR3 sequence (DNA): TGCGCCAGCAGCTTGGACGGGGGTAATAGCAATCAGCCCCAGCATTTT. The encoded protein is CASSLDGGNSNQPQHF. V usage is TRBV5-1 and J usage is TRBJ1-5; D might be TRBD1 (5 bases). CDR3 size: 16 residues. The germline V gene encodes CDR1 SGHRS and CDR2 YFSETQ. Trimming took off 0 bases at V and 0 bases at J, with 10 bases between the two ends.